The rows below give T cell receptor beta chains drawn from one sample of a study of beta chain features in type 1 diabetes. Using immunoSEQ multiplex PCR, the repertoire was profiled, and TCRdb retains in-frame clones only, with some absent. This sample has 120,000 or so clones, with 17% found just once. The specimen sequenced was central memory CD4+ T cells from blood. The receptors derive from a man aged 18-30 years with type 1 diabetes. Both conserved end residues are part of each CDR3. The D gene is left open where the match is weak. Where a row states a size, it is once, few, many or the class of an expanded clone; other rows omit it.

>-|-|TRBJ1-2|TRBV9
TGTGCCAGCACCCCCTCGGGGACCCCGAGGGGCTACACCTTC
CASTPSGTPRGYTF
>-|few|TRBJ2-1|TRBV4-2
TGTGCCAGCAGCCAAGTAACCTATGAGCAGTTCTTC
CASSQVTYEQFF
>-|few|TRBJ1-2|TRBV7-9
TGTGCCAGCAGCCGCGGATCCAACTATGGCTACACCTTC
CASSRGSNYGYTF
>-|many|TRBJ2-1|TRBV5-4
TGTGCCAGCAGCTCGGACGGTGCCTCCTACAATGAGCAGTTCTTC
CASSSDGASYNEQFF
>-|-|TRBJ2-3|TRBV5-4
TGTGCCAGCAGGTCACAGGGTTCCGGAGATACGCAGTATTTT
CASRSQGSGDTQYF
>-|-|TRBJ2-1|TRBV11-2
TGTGCCAGCAGCCCATTTGAGGGCACCACCATCAATGAGCAGTTCTTC
CASSPFEGTTINEQFF
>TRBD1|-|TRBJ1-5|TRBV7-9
TGTGCCAGCAGCCCCAAGGGACAGGGGCCAGGTCAGCCCCAGCATTTT
CASSPKGQGPGQPQHF
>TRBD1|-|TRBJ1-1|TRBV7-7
TGTGCTAGCAGCCCCGACAGGGACACTGAAGCTTTCTTT
CASSPDRDTEAFF
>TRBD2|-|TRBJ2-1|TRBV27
TGTGCCAGCAGTTTAGCGCTAGCGGATTACAATGAGCAGTTCTTC
CASSLALADYNEQFF
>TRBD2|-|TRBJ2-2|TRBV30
TGTGCCTGGAGTACGGGGGTGACTAGCGGGATTGCCGGGGAGCTGTTTTTT
CAWSTGVTSGIAGELFF
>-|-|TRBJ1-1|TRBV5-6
TGTGCCAGCAGCCCCAAGGGGAACACTGAAGCTTTCTTT
CASSPKGNTEAFF
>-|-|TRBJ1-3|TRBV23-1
TGCGCCACCCCGATCGGCGGGTGGATGGCTGGAAACACCATATATTTT
CATPIGGWMAGNTIYF
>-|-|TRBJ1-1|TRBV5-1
TGCGCCAGCAGCCCACAGGGTGACACTGAAGCTTTCTTT
CASSPQGDTEAFF
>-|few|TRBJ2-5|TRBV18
TGTGCCAGCTCCCCCGGGGCACAAGAGACCCAGTACTTC
CASSPGAQETQYF
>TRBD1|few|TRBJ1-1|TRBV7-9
TGTGCCAGCAGCGGACAGGGCGTTGAAGCTTTCTTT
CASSGQGVEAFF
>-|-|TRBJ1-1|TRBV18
TGTGCCAGCTCACCGGGTATATCGGGCACTGAAGCTTTCTTT
CASSPGISGTEAFF
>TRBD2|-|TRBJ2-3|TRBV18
TGTGCCAGCTCACCCCAAGGGCGGGGGGGCCCAGATACGCAGTATTTT
CASSPQGRGGPDTQYF
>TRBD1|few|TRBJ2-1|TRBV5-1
TGCGCCAGCAGCCCTCTGACAGGGAATGAGCAGTTCTTC
CASSPLTGNEQFF
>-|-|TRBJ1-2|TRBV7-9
TGTGCCAGCAGCCCTGCGGGCCCCCTGAGGTACACCTTC
CASSPAGPLRYTF
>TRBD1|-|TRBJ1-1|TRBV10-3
TGTGCCATCAGTGACGTTGGGACAGCGAACACTGAAGCTTTCTTT
CAISDVGTANTEAFF
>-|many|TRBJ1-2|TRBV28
TGTGCCAGCAGTTTCCCCAATCCTGGGCATGGCTACACCTTC
CASSFPNPGHGYTF
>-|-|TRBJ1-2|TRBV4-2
TGTGCCAGCAGCCAAGATAATTCGGGTAGAGGCTATGGCTACACCTTC
CASSQDNSGRGYGYTF
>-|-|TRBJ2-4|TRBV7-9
TGTGCCAGCAGCCTACAGGGGACTAAAAACATTCAGTACTTC
CASSLQGTKNIQYF
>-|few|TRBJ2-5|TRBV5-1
TGCGCCAGCAGCTTGGATGGCGGCCTCCAAGAGACCCAGTACTTC
CASSLDGGLQETQYF
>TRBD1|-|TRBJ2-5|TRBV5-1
TGCGCCAGCAGCCCCGGACAGGGGGCGCACGAGACCCAGTACTTC
CASSPGQGAHETQYF
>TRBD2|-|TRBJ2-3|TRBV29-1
TGCAGCGTTGGGGAGGGGAGCACAGATACGCAGTATTTT
CSVGEGSTDTQYF
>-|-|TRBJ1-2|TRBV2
TGTGCCAGCAGTGAAAGAGGTGGCTACACCTTC
CASSERGGYTF
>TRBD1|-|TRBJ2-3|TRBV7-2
TGTGCCAGCAGCCTCCGACAGGGTTCGGGTGAAGATACGCAGTATTTT
CASSLRQGSGEDTQYF
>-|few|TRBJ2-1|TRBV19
TGTGCCAGTAGACCGGAAGGGGGGGGCTCCTCGTTCTTC
CASRPEGGGSSFF
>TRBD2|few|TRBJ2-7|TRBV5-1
TGCGCCAGCAGCTGGAGTAGCGGGCCTTCCTACGAGCAGTACTTC
CASSWSSGPSYEQYF
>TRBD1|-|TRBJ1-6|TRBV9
TGTGCCAGCAGCACGTCGGGACAGAGCTCCTATAATTCACCCCTCCACTTT
CASSTSGQSSYNSPLHF
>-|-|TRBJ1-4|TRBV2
TGTGCCAGCAGCTTAAATCCCTTTACCGTGGGTGAAAAACTGTTTTTT
CASSLNPFTVGEKLFF
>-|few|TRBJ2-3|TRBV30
TGTGCCGGGACCACCACAGATACGCAGTATTTT
CAGTTTDTQYF
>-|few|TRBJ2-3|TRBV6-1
TGTGCCAGCAGTGAGAGGGCTAGCACAGATACGCAGTATTTT
CASSERASTDTQYF
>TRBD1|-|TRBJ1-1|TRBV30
TGTGCCTGGACCAAAAAACAGGGGATCGACACTGAAGCTTTCTTT
CAWTKKQGIDTEAFF
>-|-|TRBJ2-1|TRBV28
TGTGCCAGCAGTTCCCCCCCCTCCTACAATGAGCAGTTCTTC
CASSSPPSYNEQFF
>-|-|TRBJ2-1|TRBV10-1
TGCGCCAGCAGTTCGGGAGCGACAGTCGGCAATGAGCAGTTCTTC
CASSSGATVGNEQFF
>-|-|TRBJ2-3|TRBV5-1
TGCGCCAGCAGCTTGGAATCTGATACGCAGTATTTT
CASSLESDTQYF
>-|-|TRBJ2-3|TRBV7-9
TGTGCCAGCAGCTTGGGGCAGGTCCTAGATACGCAGTATTTT
CASSLGQVLDTQYF
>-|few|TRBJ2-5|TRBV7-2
TGTGCCAGCAGCTTAGCGGACCGGGGAGAGACCCAGTACTTC
CASSLADRGETQYF
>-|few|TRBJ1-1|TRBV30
TGTGCCTACAATTTAATCGTCGTGGGGGAGTACACTGAAGCTTTCTTT
CAYNLIVVGEYTEAFF
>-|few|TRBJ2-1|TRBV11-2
TGTGCCAGCAGCGCCCGAGCGGAGGGCAATGAGCAGTTCTTC
CASSARAEGNEQFF
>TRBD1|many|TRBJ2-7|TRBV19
TGTGCCAGTGGACAGGGGATCTACGAGCAGTACTTC
CASGQGIYEQYF
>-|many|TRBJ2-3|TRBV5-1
TGCGCCAGCAGCGTCTCGGCTAGCACAGATACGCAGTATTTT
CASSVSASTDTQYF
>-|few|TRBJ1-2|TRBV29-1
TGCAGCGTTGAAGATGGGAGGGCCACCTATGGCTACACCTTC
CSVEDGRATYGYTF
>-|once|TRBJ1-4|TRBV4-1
TGCGCCAGCAGCCGGACAGAGAATGAAAAACTGTTTTTT
CASSRTENEKLFF
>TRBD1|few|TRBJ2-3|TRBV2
TGTGCCAGCCGGGACAGGGTGGGCACAGATACGCAGTATTTT
CASRDRVGTDTQYF